This entry describes one T cell receptor beta chain. The length of the CDR3 is 14 residues. Germline V gene lookup returns CDR1 LGHDT and CDR2 YNNKEL (reference sequence). The V gene lost 6 bases and the J gene lost 1 base, with 12 bases spanning the gap. These data come from a study of blood T cell repertoires in COVID-19. Overall study: From T cells, B-cell-depleted T cells, or PBMCs came the material, which was cDNA or gDNA.

Generated by immunoSEQ multiplex PCR, the TCRdb table keeps only in-frame clones and is missing some. The sample includes approximately 92,000 clones, roughly 87% of them seen just once. Enrollment of patients from Seattle took place during active infection, with longitudinal follow-up. V usage is TRBV3-1 (or the pseudogene TRBV3-2) and J usage is TRBJ1-2; D remains ambiguous. The source material was peripheral blood. The TCR comes from a woman aged 55-70 years with COVID-19, enrolled during active disease. CDR3 DNA: TGTGCCAGCAGTCACCGGGGTGTTAACTATGGCTACACCTTC. It encodes CASSHRGVNYGYTF.